The source of this T cell receptor (beta chain) is a study of blood T cell repertoires in COVID-19. Assay used: immunoSEQ multiplex PCR; TCRdb lists only in-frame clones, some missing. The sample gives roughly 170,000 clones, roughly 80% of which show up once; about 5.8% is in the top ten. Study members were between about 18 and 90 years old and lived in 20 to 30 US regions. Participants had their cohort set by participant-reported clinical history. The CDR3 runs to 15 residues. Trimming took 2 bases from V and 2 from J, leaving 12 bases between them. The germline V gene has CDR1 SGHNT and CDR2 YYREEE (reference sequence).

Sequencing input: PBMCs or T cells enriched from blood (not recorded which). The sequence came from a woman in her 40s with acute COVID-19. The J gene is TRBJ2-3, the V gene TRBV5-4, with TRBD2 as a possible D gene (6 bases). CDR3 protein: CASSLSVDYTDTQYF. CDR3 DNA: TGTGCCAGCAGCTTAAGTGTGGACTACACAGATACGCAGTATTTT.